This TCR beta chain was identified during a study of blood T cell repertoires in COVID-19. The overall study: The analysed material was cDNA or gDNA that came from T cells, B-cell-depleted T cells, or PBMCs.

Generated by immunoSEQ multiplex PCR, the TCRdb table keeps only in-frame clones and is missing some. The profile shows 110,000 to 150,000 clones, roughly 90% of them singletons. The CDR3 has 16 amino acids. V was clipped by 4 bases and J by 2 bases, with 16 bases between them. From germline, CDR1 is SGHRS and CDR2 YFSETQ. The chain joins TRBV5-1 to TRBJ2-1; tentatively, D is TRBD1 (5 bases). Material: peripheral blood. The receptor was isolated from a man in his 70s with acute or convalescent COVID-19. The CDR3 reads CASSAPDTTTYNEQFF. In DNA form, the CDR3 reads TGCGCCAGCAGCGCGCCGGACACAACCACCTACAATGAGCAGTTCTTC.